A single sample is the source of the 5 T cell receptor beta chains below, sequenced in a study of T cells after posttransplantation cyclophosphamide. TCRdb's copy holds only in-frame clones and misses some; the assay was immunoSEQ multiplex PCR. The repertoire holds some 66,000 clones, with approximately 92% as singletons. Sequenced: PBMCs. Source of these receptors: a woman in her 30s in good health and a related stem cell transplant donor.

The chain recombines TRBV27 with TRBJ2-3; TRBD2 matches 14 bases. CDR1 and CDR2 (germline): MNHEY, SMNVEV (reference sequence). The CDR3 length is 16 residues. Germline trimming cut 8 bases from V and 4 bases from J; bases unmatched to any gene: 8. The CDR3 reads CASRGTSGGRADTQYF. CDR3 bases: TGTGCCAGCCGTGGGACTAGCGGGGGAAGGGCAGATACGCAGTATTTT.

The chain combines TRBV7-2 with TRBJ1-2; D might be TRBD1 (6 bases). V was shortened by 5 bases and J by 1 base, with 14 bases between the two germline ends. Germline V CDR1 and CDR2: SGHTA, FQGNSA. The CDR3 runs to 15 residues. DNA of the CDR3: TGTGCCAGCAGCAATGGACAGTACATTAACTATGGCTACACCTTC. It codes for CASSNGQYINYGYTF.

This chain joins TRBV19 and TRBJ1-6; unclear D gene. This CDR3 comprises 17 residues. Germline-derived CDR1 and CDR2 are LNHDA and SQIVND (reference sequence). Trimming left V 1 base short and J 4 bases short, with 14 bases between. CDR3 region: CASSIGGHPNYNSPLHF. The CDR3 coding sequence is TGTGCCAGTAGTATAGGCGGGCATCCGAATTATAATTCACCCCTCCACTTT.

V is TRBV9 and J is TRBJ1-1; D unclear. Trimming took off 4 bases at V and 1 base at J, with 5 bases between the two ends. Germline assignment: CDR1 SGDLS and CDR2 YYNGEE. The CDR3 is 12 amino acids. The CDR3 is CASSLGNTEAFF. DNA for the CDR3: TGTGCCAGCAGCTTAGGGAACACTGAAGCTTTCTTT.

The CDR3 region is CAIKRLAGLNEQFF. For the CDR3, the DNA is TGTGCCATCAAAAGACTAGCGGGCCTCAATGAGCAGTTCTTC. The rearrangement links TRBV10-3 to TRBJ2-1; 10 nucleotides agree with TRBD2. The V segment lost 7 bases and the J segment 6 bases; nucleotides outside the gene matches: 6. The CDR3 contains 14 residues. Germline CDR1 reads ENHRY; CDR2 reads SYGVKD.